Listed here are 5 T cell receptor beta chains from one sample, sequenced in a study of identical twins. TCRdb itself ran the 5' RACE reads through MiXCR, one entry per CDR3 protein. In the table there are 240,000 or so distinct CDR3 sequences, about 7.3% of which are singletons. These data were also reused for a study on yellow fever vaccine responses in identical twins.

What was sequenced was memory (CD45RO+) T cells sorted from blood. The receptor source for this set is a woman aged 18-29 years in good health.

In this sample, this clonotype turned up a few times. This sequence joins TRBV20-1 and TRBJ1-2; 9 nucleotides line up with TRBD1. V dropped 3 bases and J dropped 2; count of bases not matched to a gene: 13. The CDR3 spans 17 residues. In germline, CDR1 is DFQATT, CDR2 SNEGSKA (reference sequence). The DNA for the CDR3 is TGCAGTGCTAGTTCGGACAGGGGATCATGGGGAAACTATGGCTACACCTTC. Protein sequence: CSASSDRGSWGNYGYTF.

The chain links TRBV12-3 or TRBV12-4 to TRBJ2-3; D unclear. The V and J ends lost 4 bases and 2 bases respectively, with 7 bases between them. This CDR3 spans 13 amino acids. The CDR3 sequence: CASSSPDTDTQYF. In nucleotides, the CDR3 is TGTGCCAGCAGTTCCCCAGACACAGATACGCAGTATTTT.

The CDR3, as DNA: TGTGCCAGCTTACGGACAACGGGAAACACTGAAGCTTTCTTT. This codes for CASLRTTGNTEAFF. The chain employs TRBV6-1 and TRBJ1-1; D is possibly TRBD1 (5 bases). The CDR3 has 14 residues. V lost 8 bases to trimming and J lost 2 bases, with 15 bases between them. In germline, CDR1 is MNHNS, CDR2 SASEGT.

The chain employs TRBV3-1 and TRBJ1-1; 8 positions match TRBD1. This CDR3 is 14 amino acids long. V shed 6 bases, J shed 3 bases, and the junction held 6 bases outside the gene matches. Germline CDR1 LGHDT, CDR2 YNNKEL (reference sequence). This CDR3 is CASRHAGQDTEAFF. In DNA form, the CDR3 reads TGTGCCAGCAGGCACGCGGGACAGGACACTGAAGCTTTCTTT. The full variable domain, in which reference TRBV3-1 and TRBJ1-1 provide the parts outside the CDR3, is DTAVSQTPKYLVTQMGNDKSIKCEQNLGHDTMYWYKQDSKKFLKIMFSYNNKELIINETVPNRFSPKSPDKAHLNLHINSLELGDSAVYFCASRHAGQDTEAFFGQGTRLTVV.

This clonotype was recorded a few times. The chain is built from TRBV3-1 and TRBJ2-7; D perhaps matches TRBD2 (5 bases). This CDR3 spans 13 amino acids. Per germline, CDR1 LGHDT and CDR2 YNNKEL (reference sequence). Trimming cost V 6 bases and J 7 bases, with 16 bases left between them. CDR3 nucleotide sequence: TGTGCCAGCAGTCAGACGCGGGTTGGGGAGCAGTACGTC. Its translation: CASSQTRVGEQYV.